This entry describes one TCR beta chain. What it binds is unknown. J gave up 8 bases and V 3 bases, and 8 bases lay outside the gene matches. From germline, CDR1 is ENHRY and CDR2 SYGVKD. The CDR3 length is 15 residues. The data were taken from a study of OX40 agonist ivuxolimab in advanced cancers. At the level of the study: Ivuxolimab was administered intravenously to patients at 0.01 to 10 mg/kg every 2 weeks. The eligibility criteria allowed prior anti-PD-1, anti-PD-L1 or anti-CTLA-4 therapy, and about 40% had some. Findings of the study overall: Partly responding patients at 0.1-3.0 mg/kg showed some of the smallest clonal expansion. Not determined was the antigen specificity of the expanded peripheral T cells.

The protocol was immunoSEQ multiplex PCR, while the TCRdb copy is restricted to in-frame clones and leaves out a portion. This table has approximately 65,000 clones, roughly 90% appearing once. The material was CD4+ or CD8+ T cells sorted from blood, obtained in a trial of the OX40 agonist ivuxolimab. The receptor's source is an adult with an advanced solid tumor such as melanoma, head and neck, liver or kidney cancer. This sequence joins TRBV10-3 and TRBJ2-1; 9 bases map to TRBD2. The CDR3 DNA reads TGTGCCATCAGTGACTTTAGCGGGGGCGGGGATGAGCAGTTCTTC. Translation gives CAISDFSGGGDEQFF.